These 12 T cell receptor beta chains came from one sample sequenced in a study. In TCRdb, the RT-PCR reads were re-called with MiXCR into one record per CDR3 protein. The profile covers hundreds of thousands of distinct CDR3 sequences, with 12% to 15% appearing a single time and 3.6% taken by the ten largest. Material: memory CD4+ T cells from blood. Source of these receptors: a female donor in good health, serving as a healthy control.

This clonotype was seen repeatedly, ten times or more. The chain combines TRBV18 with TRBJ2-2; D call uncertain. The V end was cut by 2 bases, the J end by 6 bases, with 7 bases between. The germline CDR1 and CDR2 sequences are KGHSH and LQKENI. The CDR3 length is 13 residues. The CDR3 nucleotides are TGTGCCAGCTCACCATCTAATGCCGGGGAGCTGTTTTTT. Its translation is CASSPSNAGELFF.

The chain uses TRBV7-3 and TRBJ1-1; D is perhaps TRBD1 (6 bases). Trimming removed 1 base at V and 3 bases at J, with 12 bases between. Germline CDR1 is SGHTA and CDR2 is FQGTGA. This CDR3 spans 15 amino acids. CDR3 nucleotides: TGTGCCAGCAGCTTAAACGGGGGGCTGGACACTGAAGCTTTCTTT. Amino acid sequence: CASSLNGGLDTEAFF.

This clonotype was detected many times. The CDR3 nucleotides are TGTGCCAGCAGCTTAGCGGGCGGGACCTCCTACAATGAGCAGTTCTTC. Translating it yields CASSLAGGTSYNEQFF. V is TRBV7-8 and J is TRBJ2-1, with D possibly TRBD2 on 6 matching bases. This CDR3 has 16 residues. Germline loops: CDR1 SGHVS, CDR2 FQNEAQ. Trimming stripped 0 bases from V and 0 bases from J, with 9 bases between.

This clonotype was seen only a few times. This sequence joins TRBV12-3 or TRBV12-4 and TRBJ2-7; TRBD2 aligns across 12 bases. After removal of 6 bases from V and 6 bases from J, the junction contained 9 bases not matched to a gene. This CDR3 region has 15 residues. The CDR3 spells CASRTSGSPGREQYF. CDR3 nucleotide sequence: TGTGCCAGCAGGACTAGCGGGAGCCCCGGGCGCGAGCAGTACTTC.

This clonotype came up a few times. The rearrangement links TRBV28 to TRBJ2-1, with D unclear. This CDR3 comprises 14 residues. V was cut by 2 bases and J by 0 bases, with 5 bases left in between. Germline CDR1 is MDHEN and CDR2 is SYDVKM. The CDR3 loop reads CASSLPNSYNEQFF. For the CDR3, the DNA is TGTGCCAGCAGTTTACCGAACTCCTACAATGAGCAGTTCTTC.

This clonotype was observed a few times. The chain uses TRBV2 and TRBJ1-6, with TRBD1 matching 7 bases. In germline, CDR1 is SNHLY, CDR2 FYNNEI. CDR3 size: 14 residues. V lost 6 bases and J lost 10; bases outside the gene matches: 9. The CDR3 is CASRTAGGGSPLHF. The CDR3 DNA reads as TGTGCCAGCAGGACTGCAGGGGGTGGGTCACCCCTCCACTTT.

This clonotype was counted at least ten times. The chain employs TRBV10-3 and TRBJ2-1, with 13 bases that match TRBD2. Trimming cost V 6 bases and J 7 bases; bases outside gene matches: 3. CDR1 and CDR2 (germline): ENHRY, SYGVKD. The CDR3 extends over 14 amino acids. The CDR3 spells CAIRGTSGTNEQFF. CDR3 bases: TGTGCCATCAGGGGGACTAGCGGGACGAATGAGCAGTTCTTC.

The V and J genes are TRBV9 and TRBJ2-5, with TRBD1 matching 8 bases. This CDR3 has 18 residues. The V and J ends lost 0 bases and 1 base, in that order; junction bases with no gene match: 11. CDR1 is SGDLS and CDR2 is YYNGEE in the germline V gene. Here the CDR3 reads CASSVAPGGVPPQETQYF. The CDR3 bases are TGTGCCAGCAGCGTAGCTCCAGGGGGCGTGCCCCCCCAAGAGACCCAGTACTTC.

The sample holds many counts of this clonotype. V and J are TRBV6-5 and TRBJ1-4; no definite D call. V gave up 2 bases and J gave up 8 bases, with 15 bases separating them. In germline, CDR1 is MNHEY, CDR2 SVGAGI. The CDR3 runs 15 residues. The CDR3 loop reads CASSYQVTTPEKLFF. In DNA form, the CDR3 reads TGTGCCAGCAGTTACCAGGTCACCACCCCCGAAAAACTGTTTTTT.

Here the CDR3 DNA reads TGTGCCACCCAAGGGGGCGTTAACTATGGCTACACCTTC. It codes for CATQGGVNYGYTF. The V and J genes are TRBV25-1 and TRBJ1-2; 7 bases align to TRBD1. The CDR3 is made up of 13 amino acids. Per germline, CDR1 MGHDK and CDR2 SYGVNS. Unmatched junction bases numbered 6, after V lost 10 bases and J lost 1 base.

This clonotype was counted ten times or more. V usage is TRBV12-3 or TRBV12-4 and J usage is TRBJ2-6; no firm D call. Trimming shortened V by 7 bases and J by 1 base, and 11 bases separated the two germline ends. This CDR3 comprises 15 residues. The CDR3 nucleotides are TGTGCCAGCACTGCTCTGGGGTCTGGGGCCAACGTCCTGACTTTC. This codes for CASTALGSGANVLTF.

The chain carries TRBV7-2 and TRBJ2-7; D possibly corresponds to TRBD2 (5 bases). V lost 1 base and J 7 bases, leaving 11 bases between the germline ends. CDR1 SGHTA and CDR2 FQGNSA come from the germline V gene. The CDR3 is 13 amino acids. CDR3: CASSLGAGREQYF. DNA for the CDR3: TGTGCCAGCAGCTTAGGTGCGGGCCGGGAGCAGTACTTC.